A selection of T cell receptor beta chains follows, all from one sample in a study of blood T cell repertoires in COVID-19. Data came from immunoSEQ multiplex PCR; TCRdb stores just in-frame clones and leaves some out. The sample records tens of thousands of clones, approximately 86% being singletons. Sequencing was done on a sample of peripheral blood. Receptors originate from a man between 60 and 75 years old with acute or convalescent COVID-19. The CDR3 runs from the conserved cysteine through the conserved F or W. D genes are given only for firm matches. Not every row has a clone size; where given, it reads once, few, many or a size class.

CDR3,DNA,D,size,V,J
CASSIDRPGGEAFF,TGTGCCAGTAGTATAGACCGCCCGGGCGGGGAAGCTTTCTTT,-,few,TRBV19,TRBJ1-1
CASIYSGTAFYQPQHF,TGTGCCAGCATTTATTCGGGGACAGCCTTTTATCAGCCCCAGCATTTT,TRBD1,-,TRBV19,TRBJ1-5
CASSQGLGGQRPGELFF,TGCGCCAGCAGCCAAGGTTTAGGAGGGCAGAGGCCCGGGGAGCTGTTTTTT,-,-,TRBV4-1,TRBJ2-2
CASSLGRGSQETQYF,TGTGCCAGCAGCTTGGGGCGGGGGTCTCAAGAGACCCAGTACTTC,TRBD2,-,TRBV5-5,TRBJ2-5
CATSDLSGMGIGTQYF,TGTGCCACCAGTGATTTGTCAGGGATGGGGATCGGTACGCAGTATTTT,-,once,TRBV24-1,TRBJ2-3
CASSQETGGNYGYTF,TGTGCCAGCAGCCAAGAAACAGGGGGGAACTATGGCTACACCTTC,TRBD1,-,TRBV3-1/TRBV3-2,TRBJ1-2
CASSAAGTGGNTQYF,TGTGCCAGCTCAGCCGCCGGGACAGGGGGGAATACGCAGTATTTT,TRBD1,once,TRBV18,TRBJ2-3
CASSRSGQQETQYF,TGCGCCAGCAGCCGGAGCGGACAGCAAGAGACCCAGTACTTC,-,-,TRBV4-3,TRBJ2-5
CASSPGTMTDTQYF,TGTGCCAGCAGCCCCGGGACTATGACAGATACGCAGTATTTT,TRBD2,once,TRBV4-2,TRBJ2-3
CASSVAGRGYTF,TGTGCCAGCAGCGTAGCGGGGAGAGGCTACACCTTC,-,-,TRBV9,TRBJ1-2
CASSWAPPGQTTEAFF,TGCGCCAGCAGCTGGGCCCCGCCGGGACAGACCACTGAAGCTTTCTTT,TRBD1,-,TRBV5-1,TRBJ1-1
CASSPRQGLSYGYTF,TGTGCCAGCAGCCCTCGACAGGGATTAAGCTATGGCTACACCTTC,TRBD1,-,TRBV7-2,TRBJ1-2
CASSIRDSFSGNTIYF,TGTGCCAGCAGTATACGGGACAGCTTCTCTGGAAACACCATATATTTT,TRBD1,once,TRBV28,TRBJ1-3
CASGLAGGTRGYTF,TGTGCTAGTGGTTTGGCAGGAGGTACACGGGGCTACACCTTC,-,-,TRBV12-5,TRBJ1-2
CASSQDRAGMADTQYF,TGTGCCAGCAGCCAAGACCGGGCAGGGATGGCAGATACGCAGTATTTT,-,-,TRBV4-2,TRBJ2-3
CASSRIAGGNNEQFF,TGTGCCAGCAGCCGGATTGCGGGGGGGAACAATGAGCAGTTCTTC,TRBD2,-,TRBV9,TRBJ2-1
CSVVSGFNQPQHF,TGCAGCGTCGTTTCAGGGTTCAATCAGCCCCAGCATTTT,-,-,TRBV29-1,TRBJ1-5
CSGRSGAYEKLFF,TGCAGCGGGAGATCAGGGGCATATGAAAAACTGTTTTTT,-,-,TRBV29-1,TRBJ1-4
CASSPADRGLGYTF,TGTGCCAGCAGCCCTGCCGACAGGGGGCTCGGCTACACCTTC,TRBD1,-,TRBV5-6,TRBJ1-2
CASSRDRGYSPLHF,TGTGCCAGCAGCCGGGACAGGGGGTATTCACCCCTCCACTTT,TRBD1,-,TRBV2,TRBJ1-6
CSALQGNYEQYF,TGCAGCGCATTACAGGGGAACTACGAGCAGTACTTC,TRBD1,-,TRBV29-1,TRBJ2-7
CASTFWAGSTDTQYF,TGTGCCAGCACTTTCTGGGCCGGTAGCACAGATACGCAGTATTTT,-,-,TRBV27,TRBJ2-3
CASSSPTGNTGELFF,TGCGCCAGCAGTTCGCCGACGGGGAACACCGGGGAGCTGTTTTTT,-,once,TRBV5-1,TRBJ2-2
CASSFQGSYEQYF,TGTGCCAGTAGCTTTCAGGGTTCCTACGAGCAGTACTTC,-,-,TRBV19,TRBJ2-7
CASSLEWTGVIGGYTF,TGTGCCAGCAGCTTAGAATGGACAGGGGTGATCGGTGGCTACACCTTC,TRBD1,-,TRBV7-8,TRBJ1-2
CASSRFGTSTDTQYF,TGTGCCAGCAGCCGATTCGGGACTAGCACAGATACGCAGTATTTT,-,once,TRBV7-3,TRBJ2-3
CASTITGDWTEAFF,TGTGCCAGCACTATAACAGGGGATTGGACTGAAGCTTTCTTT,TRBD1,-,TRBV5-6,TRBJ1-1
CASSQVRTSNYGYTF,TGCGCCAGCAGCCAAGTCCGTACATCTAACTATGGCTACACCTTC,-,-,TRBV4-1,TRBJ1-2
CASSLASARGQETQYF,TGTGCCAGCAGCTTAGCGTCAGCGCGGGGACAAGAGACCCAGTACTTC,-,-,TRBV7-2,TRBJ2-5
CASSLWGKREETQYF,TGTGCCAGCAGCTTATGGGGAAAGCGGGAAGAGACCCAGTACTTC,-,-,TRBV11-3,TRBJ2-5
CASSRGRGKGPGELFF,TGTGCCAGCAGCAGAGGCCGGGGGAAGGGGCCCGGGGAGCTGTTTTTT,-,-,TRBV11-3,TRBJ2-2
CASSPVRGSDGYTF,TGTGCCAGCAGCCCGGTCAGGGGGTCGGACGGCTACACCTTC,TRBD1,-,TRBV5-6,TRBJ1-2
CASSHAGELFF,TGTGCCAGCAGCCATGCCGGGGAGCTGTTTTTT,-,few,TRBV28,TRBJ2-2
CASSLSVGRGNSPLHF,TGTGCCAGCAGCTTATCTGTCGGCAGGGGTAATTCACCCCTCCACTTT,-,-,TRBV7-2,TRBJ1-6
CASSYDRGSYGYTF,TGTGCCAGCAGTTATGACAGGGGATCCTATGGCTACACCTTC,TRBD1,-,TRBV5-6,TRBJ1-2
CASRGGDRGLYEQYF,TGTGCCAGCAGAGGAGGGGACAGGGGGCTCTACGAGCAGTACTTC,TRBD1,-,TRBV27,TRBJ2-7
CASSFYLPFGSVKYNEQFF,TGCGCCAGCAGCTTTTATCTCCCCTTCGGGAGCGTTAAGTACAATGAGCAGTTCTTC,-,-,TRBV5-1,TRBJ2-1
CASSLGFGAGRETQYF,TGTGCCAGCAGCTTAGGGTTTGGGGCGGGGCGGGAGACCCAGTACTTC,-,-,TRBV11-2,TRBJ2-5
CASSYSEGNTEAFF,TGTGCCAGCAGTTACTCTGAGGGGAACACTGAAGCTTTCTTT,-,-,TRBV6-6,TRBJ1-1
CSVGVGQNYGYTF,TGCAGCGTTGGGGTAGGACAGAACTATGGCTACACCTTC,-,-,TRBV29-1,TRBJ1-2
CASSLGRRVLSGELFF,TGTGCCAGCAGCTTGGGGAGGAGGGTCCTATCCGGGGAGCTGTTTTTT,-,-,TRBV5-5,TRBJ2-2
CASSRSPTGLRTEAFF,TGTGCCAGTAGTCGATCTCCGACAGGGCTACGCACTGAAGCTTTCTTT,TRBD1,-,TRBV19,TRBJ1-1
CASSYLRTSNYGYTF,TGTGCCAGCAGTTACCTCAGGACTTCTAACTATGGCTACACCTTC,-,-,TRBV6-2/TRBV6-3,TRBJ1-2
CASSAGTGIPEAFF,TGTGCCAGCTCAGCCGGGACAGGGATCCCTGAAGCTTTCTTT,TRBD1,once,TRBV18,TRBJ1-1
CASSTGTGAGNTIYF,TGTGCCAGCAGCACAGGGACAGGGGCTGGAAACACCATATATTTT,TRBD1,-,TRBV7-8,TRBJ1-3
CASRAGALPGYTF,TGTGCCAGTAGGGCAGGGGCCCTCCCTGGCTACACCTTC,-,-,TRBV19,TRBJ1-2
CATQWGDPSGELFF,TGTGCCACCCAGTGGGGCGACCCCTCCGGGGAGCTGTTTTTT,-,-,TRBV15,TRBJ2-2
CASSNSVGEQYF,TGTGCCAGCAGTAACAGTGTTGGGGAGCAGTACTTC,-,-,TRBV12-3/TRBV12-4,TRBJ2-7
CASSSTGVGYTF,TGTGCCAGCAGTTCGACAGGGGTCGGCTACACCTTC,TRBD1,-,TRBV6-2/TRBV6-3,TRBJ1-2
CASSAGQAFHSPLHF,TGTGCCAGCAGCGCCGGACAGGCGTTCCACTCACCCCTCCACTTT,TRBD1,-,TRBV9,TRBJ1-6
CASSARTGDGADTQYF,TGCGCCAGCAGTGCCCGGACAGGGGATGGCGCAGATACGCAGTATTTT,TRBD1,-,TRBV10-1,TRBJ2-3
CASSLAQTGLSYEQYF,TGTGCCAGCAGTCTAGCTCAGACAGGTCTGTCCTACGAGCAGTACTTC,-,-,TRBV28,TRBJ2-7
CASSIERDGADTQYF,TGTGCCAGCAGCATCGAGCGGGATGGAGCAGATACGCAGTATTTT,TRBD2,-,TRBV13,TRBJ2-3
CASSQVWRGINTEAFF,TGTGCCAGCAGCCAAGTCTGGAGGGGCATCAACACTGAAGCTTTCTTT,-,-,TRBV3-1/TRBV3-2,TRBJ1-1
CASSPPGGGEETQYF,TGTGCCAGCAGCCCCCCGGGCGGGGGGGAAGAGACCCAGTACTTC,TRBD2,few,TRBV6-2/TRBV6-3,TRBJ2-5
CASSPRTGETQYF,TGTGCCAGCAGTCCGAGGACTGGGGAGACCCAGTACTTC,-,-,TRBV7-2,TRBJ2-5
CASSLGLAGYNEQFF,TGTGCCAGCAGTTTAGGGCTAGCGGGGTACAATGAGCAGTTCTTC,TRBD2,-,TRBV27,TRBJ2-1
CASSPGVDIEAFF,TGTGCCAGCTCACCTGGTGTAGACATTGAAGCTTTCTTT,-,-,TRBV18,TRBJ1-1
CASMRLVGELFF,TGTGCCAGTATGAGGCTAGTTGGGGAGCTGTTTTTT,-,-,TRBV19,TRBJ2-2